This T cell receptor (beta chain) was found in a study of shared clonotypes between healthy human individuals. Study-wide points: The sharing of around 5% of naive CD4 clonotypes was seen across several donors.

A word on this clone: Its antigen is still unknown.

Generated by immunoSEQ multiplex PCR, the TCRdb table keeps only in-frame clones and is missing some. The sample records approximately 1,000,000 clones, roughly 74% being singletons. The V end lost 4 bases, the J end lost 0 bases, and 9 bases lay between the germline ends. The CDR3 is made up of 14 amino acids. Germline assignment: CDR1 SEHNR and CDR2 FQNEAQ (reference sequence). The gene calls are TRBV7-9 and TRBJ1-1; unclear D gene. Sequencing was performed on memory CD4+ T cells from PBMCs. Subset described: CD45RA-negative fraction. This sequence originates from a young man in good health. Some clones in this sample may be carry-over from other donors' samples. CDR3: CASSSGLMNTEAFF. The CDR3 bases are TGTGCCAGCAGCTCAGGCCTCATGAACACTGAAGCTTTCTTT.